Listed here is a single T cell receptor beta chain. Its matching antigen is unknown. This CDR3 is built from 13 residues. Looked up from germline, CDR1 is SQVTM and CDR2 is ANQGSEA. The V end was cut by 5 bases, the J end by 1 base, with 11 bases between. The data derive from a study of T cell responses to AZD1222 COVID-19 vaccine. Whole-study findings and limits: Repertoires were collected only later (after the peak T cell response had occurred). Increases in Spike-specific TCR breadth and depth were seen after two AZD1222 doses.

Profiled with immunoSEQ multiplex PCR; TCRdb holds only in-frame clones, not every one. The repertoire holds more than 120,000 clones, more than 70% seen once, with 1.5% to 2% in the top ten. The sequenced sample was peripheral blood, obtained 28 days after the second AZD1222 dose. The TCR comes from an adult who received the AZD1222 COVID-19 vaccine. The chain couples TRBV29-1 to TRBJ2-5; no definite D call. Here the CDR3 reads CSVRRSTQETQYF. As DNA, the CDR3 is TGCAGCGTTCGACGGTCTACCCAAGAGACCCAGTACTTC.